This TCR beta chain was sequenced in a study of blood T cell repertoires in COVID-19. At the level of the study: Specimens from acute and convalescent COVID-19 originated in the United States, Italy and Spain. In each case, the material was cDNA or gDNA derived from T cells, B-cell-depleted T cells, or PBMCs.

Methods used by the authors: Estimates of nucleated cell counts were drawn from the amplification of reference gene primers. The data were produced by immunoSEQ multiplex PCR, yet TCRdb's version contains in-frame clones alone and is incomplete. V, J and clone size reflect that table, while D and trimming were determined from the DNA. The data hold roughly 120,000 clones, with approximately 81% observed a single time. Trimming cost V 0 bases and J 11 bases, with 14 bases left between them. CDR1 GTSNPN and CDR2 SVGIG come from the germline V gene (reference sequence). The CDR3 is made up of 14 amino acids.

Source material: peripheral blood. The chain links TRBV30 to TRBJ1-6; possible D gene TRBD1, 5 bases. This receptor was taken from a man over 45 with acute or convalescent COVID-19. The CDR3 region is CAWSVSGLATPLHF. In DNA, the CDR3 is TGTGCCTGGAGTGTATCAGGGTTGGCGACACCCCTCCACTTT.